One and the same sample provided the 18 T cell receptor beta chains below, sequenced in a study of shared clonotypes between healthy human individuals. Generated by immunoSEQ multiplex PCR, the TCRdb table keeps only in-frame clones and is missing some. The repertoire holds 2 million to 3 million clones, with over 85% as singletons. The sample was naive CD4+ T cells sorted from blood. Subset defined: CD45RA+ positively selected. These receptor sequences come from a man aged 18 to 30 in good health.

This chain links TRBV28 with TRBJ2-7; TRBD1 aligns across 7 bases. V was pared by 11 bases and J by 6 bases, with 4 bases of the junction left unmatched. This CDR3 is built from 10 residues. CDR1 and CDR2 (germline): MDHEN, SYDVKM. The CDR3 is CAARTGEQYF. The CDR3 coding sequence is TGTGCCGCCCGGACAGGCGAGCAGTACTTC.

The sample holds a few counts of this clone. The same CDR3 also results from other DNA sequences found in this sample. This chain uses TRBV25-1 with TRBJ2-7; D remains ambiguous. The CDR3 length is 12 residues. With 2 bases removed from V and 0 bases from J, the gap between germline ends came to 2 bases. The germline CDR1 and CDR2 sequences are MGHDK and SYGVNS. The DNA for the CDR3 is TGTGCCAGCAGTGAAAACTCCTACGAGCAGTACTTC. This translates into CASSENSYEQYF.

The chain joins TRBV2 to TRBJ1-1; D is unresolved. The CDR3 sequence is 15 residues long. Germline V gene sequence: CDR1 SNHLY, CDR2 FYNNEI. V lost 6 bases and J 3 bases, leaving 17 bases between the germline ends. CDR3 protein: CASSQSPVPYTEAFF. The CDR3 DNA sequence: TGTGCCAGCAGCCAAAGCCCTGTTCCTTACACTGAAGCTTTCTTT.

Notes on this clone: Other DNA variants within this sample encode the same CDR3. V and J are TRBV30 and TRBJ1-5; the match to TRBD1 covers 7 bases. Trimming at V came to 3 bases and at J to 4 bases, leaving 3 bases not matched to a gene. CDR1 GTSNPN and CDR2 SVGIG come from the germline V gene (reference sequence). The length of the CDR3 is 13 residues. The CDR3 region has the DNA TGTGCCTGGAGCCAACAGGGGAATCAGCCCCAGCATTTT. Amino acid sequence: CAWSQQGNQPQHF.

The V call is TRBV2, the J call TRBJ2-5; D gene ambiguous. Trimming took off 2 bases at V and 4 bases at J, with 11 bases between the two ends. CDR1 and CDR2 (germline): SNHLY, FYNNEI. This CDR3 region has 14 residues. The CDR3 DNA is TGTGCCAGCAGTGAAATTAGACCCCTAGAGACCCAGTACTTC. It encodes CASSEIRPLETQYF.

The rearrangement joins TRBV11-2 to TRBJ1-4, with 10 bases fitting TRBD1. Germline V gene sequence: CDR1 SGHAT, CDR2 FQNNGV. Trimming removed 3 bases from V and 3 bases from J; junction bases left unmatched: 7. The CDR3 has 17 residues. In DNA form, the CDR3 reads TGTGCCAGCAGCTTCGGAGACAGGGGGCCGTCTAATGAAAAACTGTTTTTT. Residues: CASSFGDRGPSNEKLFF.

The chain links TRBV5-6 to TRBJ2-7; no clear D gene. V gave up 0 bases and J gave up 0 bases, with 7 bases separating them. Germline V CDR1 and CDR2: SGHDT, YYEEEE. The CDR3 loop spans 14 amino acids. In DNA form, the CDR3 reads TGTGCCAGCAGCTTGGGAGACTTCTCCTACGAGCAGTACTTC. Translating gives CASSLGDFSYEQYF.

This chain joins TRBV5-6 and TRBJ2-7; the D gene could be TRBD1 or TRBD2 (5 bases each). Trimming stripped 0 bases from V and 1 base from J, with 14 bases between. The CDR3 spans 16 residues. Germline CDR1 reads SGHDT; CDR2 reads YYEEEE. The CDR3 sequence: CASSLAPGPGSYEQYF. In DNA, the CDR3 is TGTGCCAGCAGCTTGGCCCCGGGGCCGGGATCCTACGAGCAGTACTTC.

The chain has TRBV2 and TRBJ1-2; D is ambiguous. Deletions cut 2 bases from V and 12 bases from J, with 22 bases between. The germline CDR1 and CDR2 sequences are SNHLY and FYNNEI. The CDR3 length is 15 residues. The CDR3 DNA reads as TGTGCCAGCAGTGAAAATGGGCGCGGCGTCGGCCTCCACACCTTC. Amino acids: CASSENGRGVGLHTF.

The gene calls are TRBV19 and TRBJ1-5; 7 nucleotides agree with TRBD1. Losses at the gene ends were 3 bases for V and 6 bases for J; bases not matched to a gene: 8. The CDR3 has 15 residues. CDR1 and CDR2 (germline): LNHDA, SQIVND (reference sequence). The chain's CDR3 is CASSIPGQPRQPQHF. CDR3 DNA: TGTGCCAGTAGTATTCCGGGACAGCCACGTCAGCCCCAGCATTTT.

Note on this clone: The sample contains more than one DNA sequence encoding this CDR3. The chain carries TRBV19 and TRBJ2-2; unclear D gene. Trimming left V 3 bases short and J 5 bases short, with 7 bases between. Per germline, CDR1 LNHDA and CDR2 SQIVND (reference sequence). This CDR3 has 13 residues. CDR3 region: CASSIGYTGELFF. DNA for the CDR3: TGTGCCAGTAGTATTGGGTATACCGGGGAGCTGTTTTTT.

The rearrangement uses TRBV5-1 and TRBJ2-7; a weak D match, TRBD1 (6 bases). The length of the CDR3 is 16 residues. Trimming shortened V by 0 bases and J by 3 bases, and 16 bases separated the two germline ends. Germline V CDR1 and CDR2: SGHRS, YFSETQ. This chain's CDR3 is CASSLDHGTSFYEQYF. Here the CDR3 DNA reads TGCGCCAGCAGCTTGGATCATGGGACATCTTTCTACGAGCAGTACTTC.

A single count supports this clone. CDR3 sequence (DNA): TGTGCCAGCTCATCCACGACCGACACCTTC. Translation gives CASSSTTDTF. The chain employs TRBV18 and TRBJ1-2; D not resolved. Germline CDR1 reads KGHSH; CDR2 reads LQKENI. Trimming stripped 5 bases from V and 12 bases from J, with 10 bases between. The CDR3 totals 10 residues.

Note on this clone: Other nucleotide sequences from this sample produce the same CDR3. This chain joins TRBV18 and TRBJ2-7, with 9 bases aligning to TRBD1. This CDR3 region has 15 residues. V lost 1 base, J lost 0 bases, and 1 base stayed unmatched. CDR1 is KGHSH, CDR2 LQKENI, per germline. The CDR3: CASSPLGQGSYEQYF. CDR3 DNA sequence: TGTGCCAGCTCACCACTGGGACAGGGCTCCTACGAGCAGTACTTC.

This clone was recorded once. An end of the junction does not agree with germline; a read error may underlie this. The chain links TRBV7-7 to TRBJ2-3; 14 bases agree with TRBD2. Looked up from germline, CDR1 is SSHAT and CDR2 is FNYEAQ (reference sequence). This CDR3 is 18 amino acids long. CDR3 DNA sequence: TGTGCTAGCATTGCCGGGACTAGCGGGGGCCAAGGCACAGATACGCAGTATTTT. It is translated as CASIAGTSGGQGTDTQYF.

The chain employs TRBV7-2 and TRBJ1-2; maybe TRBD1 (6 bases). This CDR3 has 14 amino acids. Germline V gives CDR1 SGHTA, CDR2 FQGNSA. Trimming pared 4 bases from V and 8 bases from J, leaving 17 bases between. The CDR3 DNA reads TGTGCCAGCAGCTACAGGGTGCCGACTTGGGGCTACACCTTC. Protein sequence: CASSYRVPTWGYTF.

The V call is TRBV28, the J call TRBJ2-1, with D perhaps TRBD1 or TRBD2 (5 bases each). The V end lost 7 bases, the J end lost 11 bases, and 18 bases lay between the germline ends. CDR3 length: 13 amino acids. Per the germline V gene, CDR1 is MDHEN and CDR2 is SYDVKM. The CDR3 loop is CASTGLAHAQQFF. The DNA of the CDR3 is TGTGCCAGCACGGGGCTAGCACACGCCCAGCAGTTCTTC.

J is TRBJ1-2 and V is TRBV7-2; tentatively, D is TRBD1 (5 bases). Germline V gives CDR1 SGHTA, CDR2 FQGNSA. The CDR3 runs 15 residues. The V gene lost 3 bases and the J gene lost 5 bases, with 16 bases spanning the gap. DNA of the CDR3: TGTGCCAGCAGCTTTAGCGACGGGGCGCGGTATGGCTACACCTTC. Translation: CASSFSDGARYGYTF.